Following are 26 T cell receptor beta chains from one sample sequenced in a study of PD-1 blockade in classical Hodgkin lymphoma. Repertoires were generated with immunoSEQ multiplex PCR, while TCRdb's copy carries only in-frame clones and drops some. Here the sample spans almost 100,000 clones, 80% to 95% being singletons. Each patient's relapse followed autologous stem cell transplantation, and brentuximab vedotin exposure varied. The sample was peripheral blood mononuclear cells (PBMCs), taken at baseline. These receptor sequences come from a human donor with classical Hodgkin lymphoma.

The CDR3 bases are TGTGCCAGTACCAAAAAGACAGACCCGGCTAACTATGGCTACACCTTC. This encodes CASTKKTDPANYGYTF. The chain employs TRBV19 and TRBJ1-2; the D gene is possibly TRBD1 (5 bases). Germline CDR1 is LNHDA and CDR2 is SQIVND (reference sequence). Trimming stripped 7 bases from V and 0 bases from J, with 18 bases between. CDR3 length equals 16 residues.

The chain links TRBV2 to TRBJ1-2; no clear D gene. Germline V gives CDR1 SNHLY, CDR2 FYNNEI. Between the trimmed V and J ends, which lost 7 bases and 2 bases, there was a span of 23 bases. CDR3 length: 17 amino acids. The CDR3 bases are TGTGCCAGCACCGCAACCCTCAGTGGCAGTGTCAACTATGGCTACACCTTC. Encoded protein: CASTATLSGSVNYGYTF.

The chain joins TRBV7-9 to TRBJ2-1, with 8 bases lining up with TRBD2. Germline-derived CDR1 and CDR2 are SEHNR and FQNEAQ (reference sequence). This CDR3 comprises 15 residues. The V gene end was trimmed by 5 bases and the J gene end by 8 bases; junction bases not matched to a gene: 11. The CDR3 coding sequence is TGTGCCAGCAGCCCACAGCCAGCGGGAGTCCATGAGCAGTTCTTC. Its protein product is CASSPQPAGVHEQFF.

The J gene is TRBJ1-1, the V gene TRBV5-1; D is unclear. The CDR3 runs 13 residues. Looked up from germline, CDR1 is SGHRS and CDR2 is YFSETQ. V lost 2 bases and J lost 3, with 8 bases in between. The CDR3 reads CASSFPLDTEAFF. CDR3 DNA: TGCGCCAGCAGCTTCCCACTTGACACTGAAGCTTTCTTT.

This clone was seen once. The chain combines TRBV4-1 with TRBJ1-1; D is unclear. Germline loops: CDR1 MGHRA, CDR2 YSYEKL. The CDR3 covers 14 residues. Trimming stripped 2 bases from V and 1 base from J, with 8 bases between. The CDR3 DNA reads as TGCGCCAGCAGCCAACCCGGCGGGAACACTGAAGCTTTCTTT. It codes for CASSQPGGNTEAFF.

The chain uses TRBV5-1 and TRBJ2-3; D might be TRBD2 (5 bases). Germline lookup yields CDR1 SGHRS and CDR2 YFSETQ. This CDR3 spans 15 amino acids. V lost 0 bases and J lost 1, with 9 bases in between. The CDR3 DNA sequence: TGCGCCAGCAGCTTGGCTCTCGGGGGCACAGATACGCAGTATTTT. Amino acid sequence: CASSLALGGTDTQYF. The whole variable domain, filled in from reference TRBV5-1 and TRBJ2-3, reads KAGVTQTPRYLIKTRGQQVTLSCSPISGHRSVSWYQQTPGQGLQFLFEYFSETQRNKGNFPGRFSGRQFSNSRSEMNVSTLELGDSALYLCASSLALGGTDTQYFGPGTRLTVL.

V is TRBV25-1 and J is TRBJ1-2, with TRBD1 identical over 7 bases. The CDR3 is made up of 14 amino acids. V lost 0 bases, J lost 4 bases, and 2 bases stayed unmatched. Germline V gene lookup returns CDR1 MGHDK and CDR2 SYGVNS. CDR3 nucleotides: TGTGCCAGCAGTGAATATACAGGGGCCTATGGCTACACCTTC. It encodes CASSEYTGAYGYTF.

The table lists this clone with a count of one. The chain joins TRBV7-8 to TRBJ2-5, with 9 positions matching TRBD2. V was clipped by 5 bases and J by 7 bases; unmatched bases: 11. The CDR3 sequence is 15 residues long. The germline V gene encodes CDR1 SGHVS and CDR2 FQNEAQ. CDR3 nucleotide sequence: TGTGCCAGCAGCAACGCCGGGACTAGCCGTGTGACCCAGTACTTC. This codes for CASSNAGTSRVTQYF.

V usage is TRBV25-1 and J usage is TRBJ2-1, with D unclear. The CDR3 consists of 15 residues. V shed 5 bases and J shed 3 bases, with 14 bases lying between them. Germline V gene sequence: CDR1 MGHDK, CDR2 SYGVNS. The CDR3 loop is CASSYVHSVYNEQFF. The DNA for the CDR3 is TGTGCCAGCAGTTACGTACACTCTGTCTACAATGAGCAGTTCTTC.

This clone appeared a single time. The chain carries TRBV4-1 and TRBJ1-1; D might be TRBD1 (6 bases). CDR1 and CDR2 (germline): MGHRA, YSYEKL. The V and J ends lost 4 bases and 5 bases respectively, with 14 bases between them. CDR3 size: 14 residues. The chain's CDR3 is CASSRGQGKTEAFF. CDR3 DNA: TGCGCCAGCAGCCGGGGACAAGGTAAAACTGAAGCTTTCTTT.

This clone was found a few times. The chain uses TRBV19 and TRBJ2-1; 7 nucleotides align to TRBD1. V lost 5 bases to trimming and J lost 5 bases; unmatched junction nucleotides: 6. The CDR3 extends over 14 amino acids. Germline CDR1 LNHDA, CDR2 SQIVND (reference sequence). The CDR3 sequence: CASSGLGTDNEQFF. In DNA form, the CDR3 reads TGTGCCAGTAGTGGATTAGGGACAGACAATGAGCAGTTCTTC.

The chain links TRBV27 to TRBJ2-1; D is ambiguous. This CDR3 has 15 residues. Germline CDR1 is MNHEY and CDR2 is SMNVEV (reference sequence). V lost 6 bases, J lost 2 bases, and 14 bases lay in between. The CDR3 loop is CASRIKGYPYNEQFF. For the CDR3, the DNA is TGTGCCAGCAGGATAAAAGGCTACCCCTACAATGAGCAGTTCTTC.

J is TRBJ1-5 and V is TRBV28; possible D gene TRBD1, 5 bases. V was pared by 2 bases and J by 2 bases, with 7 bases between. CDR1 is MDHEN and CDR2 is SYDVKM in the germline V gene. The length of the CDR3 is 14 residues. The CDR3 nucleotides read TGTGCCAGCAGTTTACAGGGAGGCAATCAGCCCCAGCATTTT. This sequence encodes CASSLQGGNQPQHF.

V is TRBV21-1 and J is TRBJ1-4. TRBV21-1 is given as a pseudogene. There are 15 residues in the CDR3. Written as DNA, the CDR3 is TGTGCCAGCAGCAAAGTTACGTTCGATCGGGGAAAACTGTTTTTT. It is translated as CASSKVTFDRGKLFF.

The chain employs TRBV4-1 and TRBJ2-1; D is perhaps TRBD2 (5 bases). Trimming removed 5 bases at V and 6 bases at J, with 17 bases between. This CDR3 region has 15 residues. Germline V CDR1 and CDR2: MGHRA, YSYEKL. The CDR3 spells CASSLQFRRGNEQFF. CDR3 sequence (DNA): TGCGCCAGCAGCTTACAGTTTCGCCGGGGCAATGAGCAGTTCTTC.

As for this clone: Additional DNA sequences in this sample encode the identical CDR3. The chain is built from TRBV29-1 and TRBJ1-1, with a weak D call TRBD1 (5 bases). This CDR3 comprises 12 residues. The germline CDR1 and CDR2 sequences are SQVTM and ANQGSEA. V was pared by 4 bases and J by 0 bases, with 6 bases between. CDR3 in DNA: TGCAGCGTTGGGGGGGTGAACACTGAAGCTTTCTTT. It encodes CSVGGVNTEAFF.

The chain links TRBV29-1 to TRBJ2-5; maybe TRBD2 (6 bases). Germline lookup yields CDR1 SQVTM and CDR2 ANQGSEA. V gave up 4 bases and J gave up 4 bases, with 19 bases separating them. The CDR3 runs 15 residues. DNA of the CDR3: TGCAGCGTTGCGGGCGGAGGGCTTGGGAGAGAGACCCAGTACTTC. This encodes CSVAGGGLGRETQYF.

This clone was counted only a few times. V is TRBV19 and J is TRBJ1-2, with a weak D call TRBD1 (5 bases). The CDR3 extends over 13 amino acids. Trimming removed 0 bases at V and 4 bases at J, with 6 bases between. Germline V gives CDR1 LNHDA, CDR2 SQIVND (reference sequence). CDR3 protein: CASSIETVYGYTF. The CDR3 DNA sequence: TGTGCCAGTAGTATAGAGACAGTCTATGGCTACACCTTC.

This clone appeared a single time. The CDR3 region is CASSLTHEQYF. CDR3 coding DNA: TGTGCCAGCAGCTTAACCCACGAGCAGTACTTC. This chain connects TRBV7-2 to TRBJ2-7; D is unclear. With 2 bases removed from V and 5 bases from J, the gap between germline ends came to 4 bases. The CDR3 runs to 11 residues. Germline CDR1 SGHTA, CDR2 FQGNSA.

The chain employs TRBV7-2 and TRBJ1-2; 7 nucleotides match TRBD1. V gave up 3 bases and J gave up 4 bases; unmatched junction bases: 5. Germline V CDR1 and CDR2: SGHTA, FQGNSA. The CDR3 extends over 14 amino acids. The CDR3 coding sequence is TGTGCCAGCAGCTTCACGGGGGACAGCTATGGCTACACCTTC. Translated, it gives CASSFTGDSYGYTF.

The CDR3 here is CASSLQDRGNEKLFF. The CDR3 bases are TGTGCCAGCAGTTTGCAGGACAGGGGTAATGAAAAACTGTTTTTT. The V gene is TRBV28, the J gene TRBJ1-4, with TRBD1 matching over 9 bases. Germline trimming cut 3 bases from V and 4 bases from J; bases unmatched to any gene: 3. Germline V gene sequence: CDR1 MDHEN, CDR2 SYDVKM. CDR3 length: 15 amino acids.

This rearrangement joins TRBV5-6 to TRBJ2-5; 7 nucleotides align to TRBD2. CDR3 size: 13 residues. CDR1 SGHDT and CDR2 YYEEEE come from the germline V gene. Germline trimming cut 1 base from V and 4 bases from J; bases unmatched to any gene: 1. As DNA, the CDR3 is TGTGCCAGCAGCTTGACGGGGGGAGAGACCCAGTACTTC. Its translation: CASSLTGGETQYF.

The genes are TRBV10-1 and TRBJ2-7, with D possibly being TRBD1 (5 bases). V was clipped by 4 bases and J by 2 bases, with 9 bases between them. Germline assignment: CDR1 WNHNN and CDR2 SYGVQD (reference sequence). CDR3 size: 13 residues. The CDR3 nucleotides read TGCGCCAGCAGTGCAGGGTTCCCCTACGAGCAGTACTTC. The encoded protein is CASSAGFPYEQYF.

V is TRBV28 and J is TRBJ2-1, with 9 bases identical to TRBD2. This CDR3 is 15 amino acids long. Germline V gene lookup returns CDR1 MDHEN and CDR2 SYDVKM. V trimming: 4 bases; J trimming: 6 bases; junction bases outside the gene matches: 7. The CDR3 protein is CASSSLAGRANEQFF. The DNA of the CDR3 is TGTGCCAGCAGTTCTCTAGCGGGAAGGGCCAATGAGCAGTTCTTC.

In this sample, this clone turned up once. V gene TRBV21-1 combines with J gene TRBJ2-3; TRBD1 is the table's D call, not checked against the DNA. TRBV21-1 corresponds to a pseudogene. CDR3 length equals 12 residues. This CDR3 is CASSNSRDRRYF. The CDR3 DNA reads as TGTGCCAGCAGCAACTCCCGGGACAGGCGCTATTTT.

The chain combines TRBV4-1 with TRBJ2-7; the D gene is possibly TRBD1 (5 bases). There are 15 residues in the CDR3. Germline V gene lookup returns CDR1 MGHRA and CDR2 YSYEKL. Trimming pared 0 bases from V and 2 bases from J, leaving 11 bases between. The chain's CDR3 is CASSQESSTAYEQYF. For the CDR3, the DNA is TGCGCCAGCAGCCAAGAGAGTTCGACAGCCTACGAGCAGTACTTC.